This is a list of T cell receptor beta chains from one sample in a study of T cells and copy number aberrations in small-cell lung cancer. The method was immunoSEQ multiplex PCR; TCRdb's version includes in-frame clones alone and lacks a portion of them. The sample yields around 9,600 clones, over 75% seen once. Sequencing was carried out using normal tissue next to the tumor. The receptors derive from a man in his sixties with small cell lung cancer. Both conserved end residues are part of each CDR3. Each record gives: J gene, D gene, clone size, V gene, CDR3 protein, CDR3 DNA. A D gene is named only where the DNA matches it firmly. The size field is filled for only some rows; it gives once, few, many or a size class.

J gene: TRBJ2-7; D gene: NA; clone size: NA; V gene: TRBV18; CDR3 protein: CASSPGSSVYEQYF; CDR3 DNA: TGTGCCAGCTCACCAGGTAGCTCGGTGTACGAGCAGTACTTC
J gene: TRBJ2-3; D gene: TRBD2; clone size: NA; V gene: TRBV5-3; CDR3 protein: CARSPRTSGNYCTDTQYF; CDR3 DNA: TGTGCCAGAAGCCCCCGGACTAGCGGGAATTACTGCACAGATACGCAGTATTTT
J gene: TRBJ2-7; D gene: NA; clone size: once; V gene: TRBV6-1; CDR3 protein: CASSEALWDPARIYEQYF; CDR3 DNA: TGTGCCAGCAGTGAAGCGCTGTGGGACCCAGCACGAATCTACGAGCAGTACTTC
J gene: TRBJ2-7; D gene: TRBD2; clone size: NA; V gene: TRBV7-2; CDR3 protein: CASSTTAGVLYEQYF; CDR3 DNA: TGTGCCAGCAGCACCACAGCGGGAGTACTCTACGAGCAGTACTTC
J gene: TRBJ2-7; D gene: NA; clone size: NA; V gene: TRBV5-1; CDR3 protein: CASSFGYEQYF; CDR3 DNA: TGCGCCAGCAGCTTCGGGTACGAGCAGTACTTC
J gene: TRBJ1-4; D gene: TRBD1; clone size: once; V gene: TRBV2; CDR3 protein: CASSGGTGGVEKLFF; CDR3 DNA: TGTGCCAGCAGTGGGGGGACAGGGGGCGTTGAAAAACTGTTTTTT
J gene: TRBJ2-5; D gene: TRBD1; clone size: once; V gene: TRBV11-2; CDR3 protein: CASSSTGWVGETQYF; CDR3 DNA: TGTGCCAGCAGCTCGACAGGGTGGGTGGGGGAGACCCAGTACTTC
J gene: TRBJ1-2; D gene: NA; clone size: NA; V gene: TRBV30; CDR3 protein: CAWSPDPAAGYTF; CDR3 DNA: TGTGCCTGGAGTCCCGATCCCGCTGCTGGCTACACCTTC
J gene: TRBJ2-5; D gene: NA; clone size: NA; V gene: TRBV5-1; CDR3 protein: CASSGGPSETQYF; CDR3 DNA: TGCGCCAGCAGTGGGGGTCCGTCTGAGACCCAGTACTTC
J gene: TRBJ2-7; D gene: NA; clone size: NA; V gene: TRBV11-3; CDR3 protein: CASSLGGVTTYEQYF; CDR3 DNA: TGTGCCAGCAGCTTAGGTGGGGTTACGACCTACGAGCAGTACTTC
J gene: TRBJ2-2; D gene: TRBD2; clone size: NA; V gene: TRBV11-2; CDR3 protein: CASSLGGYGELFF; CDR3 DNA: TGTGCCAGCAGCTTGGGGGGGTACGGGGAGCTGTTTTTT
J gene: TRBJ2-2; D gene: TRBD1; clone size: NA; V gene: TRBV2; CDR3 protein: CASSEAGQGDNGELFF; CDR3 DNA: TGTGCCAGCAGTGAAGCGGGGCAGGGGGATAACGGGGAGCTGTTTTTT
J gene: TRBJ1-1; D gene: NA; clone size: NA; V gene: TRBV6-1; CDR3 protein: CASSVEGYTEAFF; CDR3 DNA: TGTGCCAGCAGTGTGGAAGGTTACACTGAAGCTTTCTTT
J gene: TRBJ2-6; D gene: NA; clone size: NA; V gene: TRBV11-1; CDR3 protein: CASSLGSHGANVLTF; CDR3 DNA: TGTGCCAGCAGCTTAGGGTCCCACGGGGCCAACGTCCTGACTTTC
J gene: TRBJ2-2; D gene: TRBD1; clone size: NA; V gene: TRBV5-1; CDR3 protein: CASRGTGGITNTGELFF; CDR3 DNA: TGCGCCAGCCGAGGGACAGGGGGGATAACGAACACCGGGGAGCTGTTTTTT
J gene: TRBJ2-1; D gene: TRBD2; clone size: NA; V gene: TRBV11-3; CDR3 protein: CASSSAGESSYNEQFF; CDR3 DNA: TGTGCCAGCAGCTCTGCGGGGGAGAGCTCCTACAATGAGCAGTTCTTC
J gene: TRBJ1-5; D gene: NA; clone size: once; V gene: TRBV4-1; CDR3 protein: CASSQRVGLPNQSQHF; CDR3 DNA: TGCGCCAGCAGCCAGAGAGTGGGACTGCCGAATCAGTCCCAGCATTTT
J gene: TRBJ1-3; D gene: TRBD1; clone size: NA; V gene: TRBV10-3; CDR3 protein: CAITPGQGLGNTIYF; CDR3 DNA: TGTGCCATCACCCCGGGACAGGGGCTTGGAAACACCATATATTTT
J gene: TRBJ2-7; D gene: TRBD2; clone size: few; V gene: TRBV19; CDR3 protein: CASSIRTSGRYEQYF; CDR3 DNA: TGTGCCAGTAGTATAAGGACTAGCGGCCGTTACGAGCAGTACTTC
J gene: TRBJ2-1; D gene: NA; clone size: NA; V gene: TRBV7-9; CDR3 protein: CASSLAWDEQFF; CDR3 DNA: TGTGCCAGCAGCTTAGCTTGGGATGAGCAGTTCTTC
J gene: TRBJ1-2; D gene: TRBD1; clone size: NA; V gene: TRBV4-1; CDR3 protein: CASSQDRDIRGGYTF; CDR3 DNA: TGCGCCAGCAGCCAGGACAGGGATATCCGAGGCGGCTACACCTTC
J gene: TRBJ2-3; D gene: NA; clone size: once; V gene: TRBV7-9; CDR3 protein: CASSEKDTQYF; CDR3 DNA: TGTGCCAGCAGCGAGAAGGATACGCAGTATTTT
J gene: TRBJ1-3; D gene: TRBD1; clone size: NA; V gene: TRBV7-2; CDR3 protein: CASSLEPGGVNTIYF; CDR3 DNA: TGTGCCAGCAGCTTAGAACCAGGGGGCGTAAACACCATATATTTT
J gene: TRBJ2-2; D gene: NA; clone size: NA; V gene: TRBV6-4; CDR3 protein: CASSHAPGQAGELFF; CDR3 DNA: TGTGCCAGCAGCCACGCGCCAGGGCAGGCCGGGGAGCTGTTTTTT